In this sample, the clone carrying this T cell receptor (beta chain) turned up once. V lost 7 bases to trimming and J lost 4 bases, with 11 bases between them. Germline V gives CDR1 LNHDA, CDR2 SQIVND (reference sequence). The CDR3 sequence is 13 residues long. This specimen belongs to a study of technical replicates of blood from several donors. Only in-frame clones appear in the TCRdb table, and some are missing; sequencing was by immunoSEQ multiplex PCR. The sample lists under 85,000 clones, roughly 96% occurring once. This sequence was found in a human donor in good health. The V call is TRBV19, the J call TRBJ2-1, with D perhaps matching TRBD2 (6 bases). The sequenced sample consisted of T cells isolated from PBMCs. CDR3 region: CASTGAGYNEQFF. CDR3 in DNA: TGTGCCAGTACGGGCGCGGGGTACAATGAGCAGTTCTTC.